A single sample is the source of the 22 T cell receptor beta chains below, sequenced in a study of T cell repertoires in cytomegalovirus infection. TCRdb independently ran MiXCR on the reads; one entry per CDR3 protein. The data contain approximately 910,000 distinct CDR3 sequences, roughly 30% of them seen just once; the ten biggest clones take up over 12%. These receptors have no known antigen. This sample comprised cultured CD8+ T cells from PBMCs, obtained from culture after CMV antigen stimulation. All receptors derive from a human donor in good health (CMV status not recorded). Some clones in this sample may be carry-over from other donors' samples.

The chain has TRBV2 and TRBJ2-7, with D possibly being TRBD1 (5 bases). Germline CDR1 reads SNHLY; CDR2 reads FYNNEI. This CDR3 region has 13 residues. V lost 3 bases to trimming and J lost 3 bases, with 9 bases between them. CDR3 sequence reads: CASSDLGLYEQYV. The CDR3 nucleotides read TGTGCCAGCAGTGATTTGGGGCTCTACGAGCAGTACGTC.

For this clonotype: At one end the junction does not follow the germline gene, possibly because of a read error. The chain carries TRBV6-2 or TRBV6-3 and TRBJ2-1, with 10 bases matching TRBD2. The V gene's germline CDR1 is MNHEY and CDR2 SVGEGT. This CDR3 is built from 15 residues. The CDR3 sequence: CASSLAGVIYHEQFF. In nucleotides, the CDR3 is TGTGCCAGCAGTCTAGCGGGGGTAATCTACCATGAGCAGTTCTTC.

The chain employs TRBV6-6 and TRBJ2-3; no firm D call. Trimming removed 5 bases at V and 4 bases at J, with 22 bases between. There are 17 residues in the CDR3. Germline loops: CDR1 MNHNY, CDR2 SVGAGI (reference sequence). The CDR3 DNA sequence: TGTGCCAGCAGTCTCTTCCCCGGAACAGCTGGGGCAGATACGCAGTATTTT. The encoded protein is CASSLFPGTAGADTQYF.

This clonotype was counted only a few times. This chain joins TRBV29-1 and TRBJ1-2; 7 nucleotides match TRBD1. Trimming took 3 bases from V and 4 from J; bases not matched to a gene: 5. In germline, CDR1 is SQVTM, CDR2 ANQGSEA. CDR3 length: 13 amino acids. This CDR3 is CSVEDRIRYGYTF. DNA of the CDR3: TGCAGCGTTGAGGACAGGATTCGCTATGGCTACACCTTC. The full variable domain, rest sourced from reference TRBV29-1 and TRBJ1-2, is SAVISQKPSRDICQRGTSLTIQCQVDSQVTMMFWYRQQPGQSLTLIATANQGSEATYESGFVIDKFPISRPNLTFSTLTVSNMSPEDSSIYLCSVEDRIRYGYTFGSGTRLTVV.

In its sample, this clonotype was seen a few times. The V gene is TRBV6-1, the J gene TRBJ2-1, with D unclear. The CDR3 consists of 12 residues. In germline, CDR1 is MNHNS, CDR2 SASEGT. Trimming stripped 7 bases from V and 7 bases from J, with 11 bases between. The CDR3 sequence is CASTQNWNEQFF. In DNA form, the CDR3 reads TGTGCCAGCACCCAGAACTGGAATGAGCAGTTCTTC.

This clonotype showed up just a few times. V usage is TRBV19 and J usage is TRBJ2-7; TRBD1 agrees at 10 bases. This CDR3 is 13 amino acids long. The V gene's germline CDR1 is LNHDA and CDR2 SQIVND (reference sequence). Losses at the gene ends were 8 bases for V and 1 base for J; bases not matched to a gene: 2. CDR3 DNA sequence: TGTGCCAGTGGGGGACAGGGGTCCTACGAGCAGTACTTC. It specifies CASGGQGSYEQYF.

This clonotype was seen ten or more times. The V and J genes are TRBV19 and TRBJ1-6; 9 nucleotides match TRBD1. The ends lost 3 bases at V and 6 bases at J; junction bases unmatched: 12. The germline CDR1 and CDR2 sequences are LNHDA and SQIVND (reference sequence). CDR3 length equals 18 residues. CDR3 amino acids: CASSITGTGTGVNSPLHF. Here the CDR3 DNA reads TGTGCCAGTAGTATTACCGGGACAGGGACCGGCGTTAATTCACCCCTCCACTTT.

This chain joins TRBV25-1 and TRBJ1-1; D perhaps matches TRBD1 (5 bases). CDR3 length equals 13 residues. The V gene lost 8 bases and the J gene lost 3 bases, with 13 bases spanning the gap. Germline assignment: CDR1 MGHDK and CDR2 SYGVNS. CDR3 nucleotides: TGTGCCAGCGGGGGAACGACGGACACTGAAGCTTTCTTT. Translating gives CASGGTTDTEAFF. The whole variable domain, remainder taken from reference TRBV25-1 and TRBJ1-1, is EADIYQTPRYLVIGTGKKITLECSQTMGHDKMYWYQQDPGMELHLIHYSYGVNSTEKGDLSSESTVSRIRTEHFPLTLESARPSHTSQYLCASGGTTDTEAFFGQGTRLTVV.

This clonotype has only a few counts. V usage is TRBV6-2 or TRBV6-3 and J usage is TRBJ1-6; no definite D call. The CDR3 is 15 residues long. Germline V gives CDR1 MNHEY, CDR2 SVGEGT. The V and J ends lost 7 bases and 6 bases respectively, with 16 bases between them. The CDR3 region is CASKDGVSINSPLHF. The CDR3 DNA follows: TGTGCCAGCAAGGACGGCGTCTCAATTAATTCACCCCTCCACTTT.

The V gene is TRBV5-4, the J gene TRBJ1-1; TRBD1 agrees at 7 bases. With V trimmed by 2 bases and J by 5 bases, 6 bases remained unmatched. Germline V lookup: CDR1 SGHNT, CDR2 YYREEE (reference sequence). This CDR3 has 14 amino acids. For the CDR3, the DNA is TGTGCCAGCAGCTTCAGGGGGGTCGCAACTGAAGCTTTCTTT. Its translation is CASSFRGVATEAFF.

The J gene is TRBJ2-3, the V gene TRBV4-1, with TRBD2 as a possible D gene (6 bases). Germline lookup yields CDR1 MGHRA and CDR2 YSYEKL. V was pared by 4 bases and J by 2 bases, with 16 bases between. The CDR3 is made up of 16 amino acids. The CDR3 sequence: CASSPSRRGNTDTQYF. The CDR3 DNA sequence: TGCGCCAGCAGCCCGAGTCGGCGGGGTAACACAGATACGCAGTATTTT.

This clonotype was seen more than once but under ten times. The V call is TRBV6-2 or TRBV6-3, the J call TRBJ2-5, with TRBD1 matching 7 bases. CDR1 is MNHEY and CDR2 is SVGEGT in the germline V gene. The V segment lost 6 bases and the J segment 1 base; nucleotides outside the gene matches: 5. This CDR3 is 14 amino acids long. The CDR3 sequence: CASSWGQTQETQYF. DNA of the CDR3: TGTGCCAGCAGCTGGGGACAGACCCAAGAGACCCAGTACTTC.

This clonotype was found a few times. The rearrangement uses TRBV12-3 or TRBV12-4 and TRBJ2-7; TRBD1 matches 7 bases. The ends lost 1 base at V and 3 bases at J; junction bases unmatched: 6. The CDR3 spans 15 residues. The CDR3 reads CASSLVTGTRYEQYF. Written as DNA, the CDR3 is TGTGCCAGCAGTTTAGTGACAGGGACGCGCTACGAGCAGTACTTC.

The V gene is TRBV6-6, the J gene TRBJ2-7; 9 bases map to TRBD1. In germline, CDR1 is MNHNY, CDR2 SVGAGI (reference sequence). With V trimmed by 0 bases and J by 5 bases, 11 bases remained unmatched. This CDR3 is 17 amino acids long. The CDR3 loop is CASSYSKGDRVVHEQYV. For the CDR3, the DNA is TGTGCCAGCAGTTACTCGAAGGGGGACAGGGTCGTCCACGAGCAGTACGTC.

This clonotype has a count of ten or more. The chain carries TRBV7-6 and TRBJ2-2; 11 bases match TRBD1. Trimming took 4 bases from V and 0 from J; bases not matched to a gene: 1. Germline V lookup: CDR1 SGHVS, CDR2 FNYEAQ. The length of the CDR3 is 16 residues. CDR3 residues: CASSSGQGANTGELFF. The CDR3 DNA sequence: TGTGCCAGCAGCTCGGGACAGGGGGCGAACACCGGGGAGCTGTTTTTT.

This clonotype came up a few times. The V gene is TRBV7-6, the J gene TRBJ2-5; D uncertain. The germline V gene has CDR1 SGHVS and CDR2 FNYEAQ. This CDR3 is 14 amino acids long. Trimming cost V 2 bases and J 5 bases, with 12 bases left between them. CDR3 sequence reads: CASSLFFSQETQYF. Here the CDR3 DNA reads TGTGCCAGCAGCTTATTTTTTAGTCAGGAGACCCAGTACTTC.

V gene TRBV2 combines with J gene TRBJ2-5; D is perhaps TRBD2 (5 bases). V dropped 7 bases and J dropped 1 base, with 19 bases sitting between them. The germline V gene has CDR1 SNHLY and CDR2 FYNNEI. The CDR3 has 16 residues. This CDR3 is CASTWERRESQETQYF. CDR3 nucleotide sequence: TGTGCCAGCACCTGGGAGAGGAGAGAATCCCAAGAGACCCAGTACTTC.

The J gene is TRBJ2-6, the V gene TRBV27; unclear D gene. This CDR3 contains 15 residues. Germline V lookup: CDR1 MNHEY, CDR2 SMNVEV (reference sequence). Deletions cut 2 bases from V and 0 bases from J, with 5 bases between. The CDR3 DNA is TGTGCCAGCAGTTTAGTGACCTCTGGGGCCAACGTCCTGACTTTC. This gives the protein CASSLVTSGANVLTF.

The V gene is TRBV12-3 or TRBV12-4, the J gene TRBJ2-7; 10 positions match TRBD2. The CDR3 covers 15 residues. Trimming at V came to 4 bases and at J to 4 bases, leaving 7 bases not matched to a gene. This CDR3 reads CASSSPGLAMYEQYF. CDR3 nucleotides: TGTGCCAGCAGTTCCCCGGGACTAGCGATGTACGAGCAGTACTTC.

This chain uses TRBV5-1 with TRBJ2-5; D possibly matches TRBD1 or TRBD2 (6 bases each). The CDR3 consists of 15 residues. V lost 3 bases, J lost 3 bases, and 15 bases lay in between. Germline lookup yields CDR1 SGHRS and CDR2 YFSETQ. CDR3 sequence reads: CASSSYYRGEETQYF. The DNA for the CDR3 is TGCGCCAGCAGCTCCTATTATAGGGGGGAAGAGACCCAGTACTTC.

The gene calls are TRBV27 and TRBJ1-2; D is uncertain. The germline V gene encodes CDR1 MNHEY and CDR2 SMNVEV (reference sequence). The V gene lost 5 bases and the J gene lost 1 base, with 11 bases spanning the gap. The CDR3 is 14 amino acids. This chain's CDR3 is CASSLWSGNYGYTF. The CDR3 bases are TGTGCCAGCAGTCTCTGGAGTGGTAACTATGGCTACACCTTC.

The table lists this clonotype with many counts. This chain joins TRBV7-8 and TRBJ1-1; 10 nucleotides agree with TRBD1. CDR1 and CDR2 (germline): SGHVS, FQNEAQ. V trimming: 5 bases; J trimming: 6 bases; junction bases outside the gene matches: 3. The CDR3 runs to 13 residues. As DNA, the CDR3 is TGTGCCAGCAGCGACAGGGGGCGGCCTGAAGCTTTCTTT. Its protein is CASSDRGRPEAFF.